The T cell receptor (beta chain) described here comes from a study of human T cells and chemical hapten exposure. Time point of the sample: patch test 1, 2 weeks after DPC sensitization. The treatment is: therapeutic diphenylcyclopropenone sensitization with weekly scalp DPC. It was unfractionated whole blood from which total RNA was extracted. This clonotype was recorded at least ten times. Attachment of unique molecular identifiers to individual cDNA molecules was performed in the library. TCRdb ran MiXCR on the RACE reads and lists one entry per CDR3 protein. The sample has around 380,000 distinct CDR3 sequences; approximately 5.1% are singletons. The sequence was obtained from a woman aged 50 to 65 with alopecia areata. Some clones in this sample may be carry-over from other donors' samples. The input for sequencing was whole blood, taken in connection with sensitization to the hapten diphenylcyclopropenone (DPC).

CDR3 DNA: TGTGCCGTCCACGGGGAGGGGAACACTGAAGCTTTCTTT. Translated, it gives CAVHGEGNTEAFF. The chain carries TRBV10-3 and TRBJ1-1; no clear D gene. The V gene lost 11 bases and the J gene lost 1 base, with 14 bases spanning the gap. CDR3 length: 13 amino acids. Germline CDR1 reads ENHRY; CDR2 reads SYGVKD.